This T cell receptor beta chain was sequenced during a study of T cells in Graves' hyperthyroidism and ophthalmopathy. From RNA transcripts, TCR beta CDR3 regions were amplified. In the first-round RT-PCR of the TCR CDR3, the HTBI primer set was used. In TCRdb, the multiplex PCR reads were re-called with MiXCR into one record per CDR3 protein. The sample includes fewer than 750,000 distinct CDR3 sequences, under 60% of them seen just once. General study points: Most thyroid-expanded clonotypes above 0.001 were also found in blood.

This clonotype has only a few counts. Antigen unknown. Germline loops: CDR1 SGHTA, CDR2 FQGNSA. The CDR3 runs to 13 residues. Trimming pared 5 bases from V and 0 bases from J, leaving 6 bases between. The hyperthyroidism was newly diagnosed and had lasted under 2 months; the patients were aged 18 to 65. Those patients with uncontrolled infection, other autoimmune disease, pregnancy or lactation were excluded. Each diagnosis drew on symptoms, thyroxine, TRAb, thyroid ultrasound and orbital computed tomography findings. The sample consisted of peripheral blood or thyroid tissue (not recorded which). This receptor was taken from a woman younger than 30 with Graves' hyperthyroidism. The rearrangement uses TRBV7-2 and TRBJ2-3; D is ambiguous. CDR3 in DNA: TGTGCCAGCAGCCCGGCCAGCACAGATACGCAGTATTTT. It yields the protein CASSPASTDTQYF.